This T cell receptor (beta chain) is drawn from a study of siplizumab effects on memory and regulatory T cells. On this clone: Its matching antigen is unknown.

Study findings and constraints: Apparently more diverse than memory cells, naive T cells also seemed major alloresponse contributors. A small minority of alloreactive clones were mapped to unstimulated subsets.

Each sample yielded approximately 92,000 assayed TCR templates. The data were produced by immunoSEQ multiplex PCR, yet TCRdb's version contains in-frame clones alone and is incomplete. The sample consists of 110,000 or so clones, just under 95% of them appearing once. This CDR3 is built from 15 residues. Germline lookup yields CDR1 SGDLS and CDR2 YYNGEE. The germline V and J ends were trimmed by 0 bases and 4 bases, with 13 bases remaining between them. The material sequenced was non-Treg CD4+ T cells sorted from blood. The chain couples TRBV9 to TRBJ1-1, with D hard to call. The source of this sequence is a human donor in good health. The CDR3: CASSVVTSPTTEAFF. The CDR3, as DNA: TGTGCCAGCAGCGTAGTGACTTCCCCGACCACTGAAGCTTTCTTT.